The entry that follows covers one T cell receptor beta chain sequence. The antigen remains undetermined. With 2 bases removed from V and 2 bases from J, the gap between germline ends came to 15 bases. The CDR3 covers 16 residues. Germline CDR1 SGHTA, CDR2 FQGNSA. From the 5' RACE reads, TCRdb called clonotypes with MiXCR, one entry per CDR3 protein. The sample records 530,000 or so distinct CDR3 sequences, roughly 17% being singletons. The data derive from a study of T-cell memory formation after mild COVID-19. Overall study: There were largely donor-specific TCR clusters.

Study-wide results and limits: While clones contracting from day 15 to 85 were balanced between CD4 and CD8, later expanders leaned CD4+.

The specimen was PBMCs or a T cell subset sorted from them (not recorded which). This sequence originates from an adult woman who had mild COVID-19 (a few samples of this study predate the infection). Cell type and time point are not known. The J gene is TRBJ2-5, the V gene TRBV7-2, with D hard to call. The chain's CDR3 is CASSLSPRALQETQYF. CDR3 nucleotide sequence: TGTGCCAGCAGCTTATCCCCCCGGGCACTTCAAGAGACCCAGTACTTC.